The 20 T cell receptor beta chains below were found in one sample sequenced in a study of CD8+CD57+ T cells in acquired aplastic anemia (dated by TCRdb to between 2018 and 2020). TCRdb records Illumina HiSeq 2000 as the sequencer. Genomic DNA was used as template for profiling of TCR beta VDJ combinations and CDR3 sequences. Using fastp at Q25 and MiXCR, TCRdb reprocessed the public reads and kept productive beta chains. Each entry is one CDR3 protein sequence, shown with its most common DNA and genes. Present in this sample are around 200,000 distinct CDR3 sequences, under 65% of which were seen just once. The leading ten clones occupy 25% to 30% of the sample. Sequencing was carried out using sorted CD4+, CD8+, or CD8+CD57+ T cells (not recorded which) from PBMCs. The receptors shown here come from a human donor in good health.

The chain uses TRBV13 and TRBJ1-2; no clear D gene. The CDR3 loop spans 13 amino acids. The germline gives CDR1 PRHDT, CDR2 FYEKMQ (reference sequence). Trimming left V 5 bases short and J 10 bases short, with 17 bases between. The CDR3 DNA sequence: TGTGCCAGCAGCCCCCACCCCAGCGGTGACTACACCTTC. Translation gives CASSPHPSGDYTF.

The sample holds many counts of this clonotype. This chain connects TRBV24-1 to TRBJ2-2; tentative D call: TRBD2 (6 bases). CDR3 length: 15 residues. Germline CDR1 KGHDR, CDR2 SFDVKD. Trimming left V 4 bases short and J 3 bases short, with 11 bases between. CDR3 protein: CATSESSGHTGELFF. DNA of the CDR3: TGTGCCACCAGTGAGAGTAGCGGACACACCGGGGAGCTGTTTTTT.

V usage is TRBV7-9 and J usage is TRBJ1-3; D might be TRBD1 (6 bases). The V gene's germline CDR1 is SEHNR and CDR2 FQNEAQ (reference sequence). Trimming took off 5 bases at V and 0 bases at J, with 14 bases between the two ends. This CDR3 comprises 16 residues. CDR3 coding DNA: TGTGCCAGCAGCCACGAGGGACACCTCTCTGGAAACACCATATATTTT. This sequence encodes CASSHEGHLSGNTIYF.

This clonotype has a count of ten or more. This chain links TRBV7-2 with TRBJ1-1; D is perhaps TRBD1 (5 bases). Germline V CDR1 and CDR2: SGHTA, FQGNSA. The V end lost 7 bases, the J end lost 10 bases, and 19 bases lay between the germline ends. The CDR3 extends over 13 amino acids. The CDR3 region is CASIIPRDLAAFF. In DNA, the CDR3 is TGTGCCAGCATTATACCGAGGGACCTTGCAGCTTTCTTT.

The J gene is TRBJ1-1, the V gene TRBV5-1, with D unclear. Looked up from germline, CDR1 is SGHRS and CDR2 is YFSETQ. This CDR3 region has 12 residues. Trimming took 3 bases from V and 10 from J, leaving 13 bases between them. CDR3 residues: CASSYDRRGAFF. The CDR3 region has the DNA TGCGCCAGCAGCTACGACCGCCGGGGAGCTTTCTTT.

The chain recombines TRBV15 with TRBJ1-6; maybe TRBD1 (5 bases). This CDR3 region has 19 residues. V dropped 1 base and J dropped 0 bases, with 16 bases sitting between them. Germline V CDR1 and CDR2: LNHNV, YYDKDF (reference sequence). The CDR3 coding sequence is TGTGCCACCAGCAGAGTCCGAGGGGCAGGGAGCTCCTATAATTCACCCCTCCACTTT. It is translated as CATSRVRGAGSSYNSPLHF.

The CDR3 is CASNLPNSDYEQYF. The CDR3 nucleotides are TGTGCCAGCAACCTGCCGAATTCTGACTACGAGCAGTACTTC. The chain has TRBV5-5 and TRBJ2-7; D not certain. V dropped 6 bases and J dropped 3 bases, with 16 bases sitting between them. This CDR3 is built from 14 residues. Germline V gene data show CDR1 as SGHKS and CDR2 as YYEKEE (reference sequence).

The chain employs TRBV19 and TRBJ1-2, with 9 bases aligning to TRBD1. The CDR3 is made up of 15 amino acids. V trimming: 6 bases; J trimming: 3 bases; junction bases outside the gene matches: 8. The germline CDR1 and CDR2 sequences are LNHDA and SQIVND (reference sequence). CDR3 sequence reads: CASSQGQGTYYGYTF. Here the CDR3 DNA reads TGTGCCAGTAGCCAAGGACAGGGGACGTACTATGGCTACACCTTC.

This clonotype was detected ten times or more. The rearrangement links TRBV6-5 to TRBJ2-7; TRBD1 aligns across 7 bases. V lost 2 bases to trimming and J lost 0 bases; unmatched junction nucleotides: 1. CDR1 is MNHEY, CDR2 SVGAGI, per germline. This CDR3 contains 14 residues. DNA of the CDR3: TGTGCCAGCAGTTACGGGGACAGCTCCTACGAGCAGTACTTC. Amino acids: CASSYGDSSYEQYF.

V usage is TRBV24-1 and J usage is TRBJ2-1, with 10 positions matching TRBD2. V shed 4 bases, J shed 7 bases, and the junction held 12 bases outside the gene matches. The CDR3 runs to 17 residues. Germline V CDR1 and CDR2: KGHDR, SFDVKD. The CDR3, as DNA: TGTGCCACCAGTGACCCTACAACTAGCGGGAAAGGGAATGAGCAGTTCTTC. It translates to CATSDPTTSGKGNEQFF.

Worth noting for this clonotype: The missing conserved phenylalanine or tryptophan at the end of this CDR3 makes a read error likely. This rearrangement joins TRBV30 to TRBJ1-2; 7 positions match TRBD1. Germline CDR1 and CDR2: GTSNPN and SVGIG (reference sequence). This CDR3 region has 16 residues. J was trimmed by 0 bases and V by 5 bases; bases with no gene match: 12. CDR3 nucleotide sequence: TGTGCCTGGTGCCTACCGACAGGGTTAGCTAACTATGGCTACACCTAC. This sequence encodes CAWCLPTGLANYGYTY.

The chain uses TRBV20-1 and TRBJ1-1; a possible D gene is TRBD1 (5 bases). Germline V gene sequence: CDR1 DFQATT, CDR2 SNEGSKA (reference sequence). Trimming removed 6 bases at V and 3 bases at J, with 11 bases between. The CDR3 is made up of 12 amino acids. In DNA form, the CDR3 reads TGCAGTGCAGCCGGGGGTTACACTGAAGCTTTCTTT. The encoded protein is CSAAGGYTEAFF.

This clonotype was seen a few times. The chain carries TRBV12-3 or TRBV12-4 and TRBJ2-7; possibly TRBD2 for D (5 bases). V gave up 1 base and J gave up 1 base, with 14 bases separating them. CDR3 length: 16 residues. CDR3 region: CASSLGLPGGSYEQYF. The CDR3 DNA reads TGTGCCAGCAGTTTAGGCCTGCCAGGCGGGTCCTACGAGCAGTACTTC.

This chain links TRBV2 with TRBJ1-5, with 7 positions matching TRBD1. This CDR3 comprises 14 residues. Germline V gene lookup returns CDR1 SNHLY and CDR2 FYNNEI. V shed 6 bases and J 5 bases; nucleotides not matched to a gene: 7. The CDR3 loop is CASRGDRVHQPQHF. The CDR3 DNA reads TGTGCCAGCAGGGGAGACAGGGTCCATCAGCCCCAGCATTTT.

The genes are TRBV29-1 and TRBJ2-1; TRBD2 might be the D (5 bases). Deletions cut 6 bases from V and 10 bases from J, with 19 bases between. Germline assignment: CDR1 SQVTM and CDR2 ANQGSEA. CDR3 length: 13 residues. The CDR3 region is CSVHAGNEGEQFF. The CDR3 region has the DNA TGCAGCGTGCATGCGGGTAACGAGGGCGAGCAGTTCTTC.

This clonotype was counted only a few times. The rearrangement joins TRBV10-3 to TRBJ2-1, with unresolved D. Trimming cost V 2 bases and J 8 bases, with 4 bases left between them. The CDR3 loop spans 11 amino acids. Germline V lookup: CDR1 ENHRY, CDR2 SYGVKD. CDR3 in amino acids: CAISEQDEQFF. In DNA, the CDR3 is TGTGCCATCAGTGAGCAGGATGAGCAGTTCTTC.

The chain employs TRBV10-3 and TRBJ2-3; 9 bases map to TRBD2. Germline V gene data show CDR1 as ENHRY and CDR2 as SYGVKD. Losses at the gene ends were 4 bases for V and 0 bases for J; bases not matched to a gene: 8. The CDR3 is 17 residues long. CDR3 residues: CAISGLAGRTSTDTQYF. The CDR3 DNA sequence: TGTGCCATCAGTGGCCTAGCGGGGCGGACTAGCACAGATACGCAGTATTTT.

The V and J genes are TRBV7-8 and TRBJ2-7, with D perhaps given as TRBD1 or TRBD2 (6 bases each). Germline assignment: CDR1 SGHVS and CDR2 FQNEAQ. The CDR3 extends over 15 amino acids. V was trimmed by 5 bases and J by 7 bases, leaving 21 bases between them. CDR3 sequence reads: CASSQDLQGRREQYF. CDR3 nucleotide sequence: TGTGCCAGCAGCCAAGATCTCCAGGGGAGGAGGGAGCAGTACTTC. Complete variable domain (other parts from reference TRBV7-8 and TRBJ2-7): GAGVSQSPRYKVAKRGQDVALRCDPISGHVSLFWYQQALGQGPEFLTYFQNEAQLDKSGLPSDRFFAERPEGSVSTLKIQRTQQEDSAVYLCASSQDLQGRREQYFGPGTRLTVT.

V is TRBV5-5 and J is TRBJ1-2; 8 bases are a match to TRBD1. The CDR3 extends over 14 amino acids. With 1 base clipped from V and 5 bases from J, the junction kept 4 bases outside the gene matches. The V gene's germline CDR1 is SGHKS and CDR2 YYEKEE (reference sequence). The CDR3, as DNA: TGTGCCAGCAGCTTGCAGGGGGCTTGGTATGGCTACACCTTC. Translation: CASSLQGAWYGYTF. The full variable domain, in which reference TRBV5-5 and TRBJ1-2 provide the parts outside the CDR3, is DAGVTQSPTHLIKTRGQQVTLRCSPISGHKSVSWYQQVLGQGPQFIFQYYEKEERGRGNFPDRFSARQFPNYSSELNVNALLLGDSALYLCASSLQGAWYGYTFGSGTRLTVV.

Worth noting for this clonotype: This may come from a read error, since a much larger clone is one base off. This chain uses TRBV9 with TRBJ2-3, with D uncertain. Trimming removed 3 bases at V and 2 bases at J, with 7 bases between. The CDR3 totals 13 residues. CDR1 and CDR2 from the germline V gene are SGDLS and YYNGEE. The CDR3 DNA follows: TGTGCCAGCAGCGGGGGAATCACAGATACGCAGTATTTT. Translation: CASSGGITDTQYF.